The clone carrying this T cell receptor (beta chain) was recorded at least ten times. The CDR3 is 18 amino acids. With 5 bases removed from V and 0 bases from J, the gap between germline ends came to 20 bases. This entry comes from a study of T cells in Graves' hyperthyroidism and ophthalmopathy. On the study more broadly: Sampling of peripheral blood happened at initial diagnosis, prior to any treatment.

Authors of the study amplified TCR beta CDR3 regions from RNA transcripts. The HTBI primer set served for first-round RT-PCR of the TCR CDR3. Using its own MiXCR run on the multiplex PCR reads, TCRdb lists one record per CDR3 protein. The repertoire has 330,000 or so distinct CDR3 sequences, 15% to 20% of them found once; the top ten carry roughly a sixth. Exclusion followed for patients with uncontrolled infection, other autoimmune disease, pregnancy or lactation. Source material for PBMCs was around 10 ml fresh peripheral blood. The origin of this receptor is a woman in her thirties or forties with Graves' ophthalmopathy. Input material: blood. The V and J genes are TRBV12-3 or TRBV12-4 and TRBJ1-5; D gene unclear. The DNA of the CDR3 is TGTGCCAGCAGTAACCCTTCAGTCAGGACTGATAGCAATCAGCCCCAGCATTTT. It encodes CASSNPSVRTDSNQPQHF.